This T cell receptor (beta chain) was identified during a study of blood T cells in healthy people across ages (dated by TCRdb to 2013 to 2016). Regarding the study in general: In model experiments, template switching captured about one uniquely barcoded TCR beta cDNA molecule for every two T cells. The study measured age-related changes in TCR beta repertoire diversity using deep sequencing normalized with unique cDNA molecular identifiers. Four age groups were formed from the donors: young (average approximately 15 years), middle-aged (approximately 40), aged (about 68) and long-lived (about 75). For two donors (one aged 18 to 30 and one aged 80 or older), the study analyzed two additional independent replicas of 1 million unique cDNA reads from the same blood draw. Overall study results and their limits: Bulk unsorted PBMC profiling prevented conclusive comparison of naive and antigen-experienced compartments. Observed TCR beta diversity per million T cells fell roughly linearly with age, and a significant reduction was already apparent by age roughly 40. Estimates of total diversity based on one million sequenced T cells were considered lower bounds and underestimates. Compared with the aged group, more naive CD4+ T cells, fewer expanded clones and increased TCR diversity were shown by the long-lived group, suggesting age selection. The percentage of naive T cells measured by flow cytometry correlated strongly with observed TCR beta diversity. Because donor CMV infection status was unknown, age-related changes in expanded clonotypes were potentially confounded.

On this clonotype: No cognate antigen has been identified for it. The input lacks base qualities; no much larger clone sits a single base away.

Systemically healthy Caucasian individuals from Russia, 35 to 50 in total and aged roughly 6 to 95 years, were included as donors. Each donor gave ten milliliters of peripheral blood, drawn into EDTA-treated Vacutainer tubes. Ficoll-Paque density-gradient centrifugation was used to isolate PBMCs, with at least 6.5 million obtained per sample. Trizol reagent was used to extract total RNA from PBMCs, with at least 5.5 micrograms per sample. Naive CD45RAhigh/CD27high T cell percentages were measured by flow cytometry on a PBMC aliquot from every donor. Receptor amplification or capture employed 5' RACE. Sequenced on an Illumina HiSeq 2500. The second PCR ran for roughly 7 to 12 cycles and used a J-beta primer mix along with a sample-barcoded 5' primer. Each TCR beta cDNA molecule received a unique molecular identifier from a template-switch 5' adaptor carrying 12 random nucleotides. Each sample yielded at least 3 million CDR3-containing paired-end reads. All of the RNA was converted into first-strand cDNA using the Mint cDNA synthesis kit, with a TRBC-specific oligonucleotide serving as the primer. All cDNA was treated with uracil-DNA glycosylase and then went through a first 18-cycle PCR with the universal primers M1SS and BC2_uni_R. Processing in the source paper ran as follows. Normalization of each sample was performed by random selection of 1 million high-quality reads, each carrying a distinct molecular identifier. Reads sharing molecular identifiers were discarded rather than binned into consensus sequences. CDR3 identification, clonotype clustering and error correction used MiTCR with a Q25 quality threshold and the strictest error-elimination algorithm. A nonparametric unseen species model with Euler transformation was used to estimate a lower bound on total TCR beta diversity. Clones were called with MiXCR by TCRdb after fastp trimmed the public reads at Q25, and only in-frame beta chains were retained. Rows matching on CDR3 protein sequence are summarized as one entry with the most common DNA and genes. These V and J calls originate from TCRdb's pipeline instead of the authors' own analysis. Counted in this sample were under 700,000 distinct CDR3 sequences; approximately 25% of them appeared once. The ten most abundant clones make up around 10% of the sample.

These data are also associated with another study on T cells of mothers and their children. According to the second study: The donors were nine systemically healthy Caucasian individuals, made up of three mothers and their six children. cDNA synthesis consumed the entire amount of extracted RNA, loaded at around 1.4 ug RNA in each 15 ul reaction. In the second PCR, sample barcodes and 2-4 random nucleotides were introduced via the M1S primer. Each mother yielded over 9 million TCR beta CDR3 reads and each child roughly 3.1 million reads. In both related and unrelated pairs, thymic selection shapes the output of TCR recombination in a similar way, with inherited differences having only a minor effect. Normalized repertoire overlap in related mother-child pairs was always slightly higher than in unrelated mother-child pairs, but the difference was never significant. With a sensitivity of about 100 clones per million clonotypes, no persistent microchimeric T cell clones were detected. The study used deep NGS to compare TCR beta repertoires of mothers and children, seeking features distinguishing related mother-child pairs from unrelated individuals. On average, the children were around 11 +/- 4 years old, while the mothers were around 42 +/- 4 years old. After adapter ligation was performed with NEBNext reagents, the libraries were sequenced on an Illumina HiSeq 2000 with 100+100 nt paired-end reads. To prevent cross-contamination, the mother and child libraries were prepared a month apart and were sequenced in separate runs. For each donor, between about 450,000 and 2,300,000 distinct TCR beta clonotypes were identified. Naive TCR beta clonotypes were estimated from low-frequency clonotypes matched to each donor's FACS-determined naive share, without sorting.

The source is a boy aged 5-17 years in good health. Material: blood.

CDR3 protein: CSVGLASFTYEQYF. The bases are TGCAGCGTGGGACTAGCGTCCTTTACCTACGAGCAGTACTTC. This chain joins TRBV29-1 to TRBJ2-7, and 10 bases in between align with TRBD2. CDR1 is given as SQVTM and CDR2 as ANQGSEA, both from the germline V gene. Unmatched junction bases come to 7, with V trimmed by 6 bases and J by 2 bases. The CDR3 contains 14 residues, cysteine and phenylalanine counted. This entry keeps only the CDR3 DNA: 42 bases, framed from base 1.